This T cell receptor (beta chain) was observed in a study of radiotherapy plus CTLA-4 blockade in lung cancer. The CDR3 length is 14 residues. Trimming took 3 bases from V and 3 from J, leaving 12 bases between them. Germline assignment: CDR1 MDHEN and CDR2 SYDVKM. Study observations and caveats: TCR clones of tumor origin grew in blood after radiotherapy plus ipilimumab. Early clonal dynamics of blood T cells, together with interferon-beta, were reported as the best response predictor.

Using immunoSEQ multiplex PCR, the repertoire was profiled, and TCRdb retains in-frame clones only, with some absent. The table lists 100,000 or so clones, about four fifths of them singletons. With respect to this clone: What it recognizes is unknown.

The sample consisted of peripheral blood, taken from a patient treated with radiotherapy plus ipilimumab. V is TRBV28 and J is TRBJ2-7; D is possibly TRBD1 (6 bases). The receptor was derived from a human donor with non-small cell lung cancer that progressed on radiotherapy plus ipilimumab. The CDR3 coding sequence is TGTGCCAGCAGTTTCATATACAGGGTCTACGAGCAGTACTTC. The encoded protein is CASSFIYRVYEQYF.